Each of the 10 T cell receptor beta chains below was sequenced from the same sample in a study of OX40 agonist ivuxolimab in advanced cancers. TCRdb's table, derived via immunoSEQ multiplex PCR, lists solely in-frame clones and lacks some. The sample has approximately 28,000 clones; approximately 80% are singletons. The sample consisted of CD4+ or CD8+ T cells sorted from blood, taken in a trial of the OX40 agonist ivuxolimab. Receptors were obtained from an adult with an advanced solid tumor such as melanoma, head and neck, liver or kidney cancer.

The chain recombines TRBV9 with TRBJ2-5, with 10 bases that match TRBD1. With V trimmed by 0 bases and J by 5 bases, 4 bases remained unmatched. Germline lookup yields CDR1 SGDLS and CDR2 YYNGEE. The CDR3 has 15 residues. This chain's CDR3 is CASSVGQGASETQYF. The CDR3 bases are TGTGCCAGCAGCGTAGGACAGGGGGCATCGGAGACCCAGTACTTC.

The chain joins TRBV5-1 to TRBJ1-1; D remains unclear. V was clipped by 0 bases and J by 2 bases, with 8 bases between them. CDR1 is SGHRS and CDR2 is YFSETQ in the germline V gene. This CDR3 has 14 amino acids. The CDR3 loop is CASSLVPLNTEAFF. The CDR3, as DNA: TGCGCCAGCAGCTTGGTTCCCCTCAACACTGAAGCTTTCTTT. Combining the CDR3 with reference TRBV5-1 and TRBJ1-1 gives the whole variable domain KAGVTQTPRYLIKTRGQQVTLSCSPISGHRSVSWYQQTPGQGLQFLFEYFSETQRNKGNFPGRFSGRQFSNSRSEMNVSTLELGDSALYLCASSLVPLNTEAFFGQGTRLTVV.

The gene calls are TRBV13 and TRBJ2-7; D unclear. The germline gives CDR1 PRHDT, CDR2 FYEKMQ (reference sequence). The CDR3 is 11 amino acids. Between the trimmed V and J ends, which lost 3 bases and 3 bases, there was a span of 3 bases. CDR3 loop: CASSFYYEQYF. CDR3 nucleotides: TGTGCCAGCAGCTTCTACTACGAGCAGTACTTC.

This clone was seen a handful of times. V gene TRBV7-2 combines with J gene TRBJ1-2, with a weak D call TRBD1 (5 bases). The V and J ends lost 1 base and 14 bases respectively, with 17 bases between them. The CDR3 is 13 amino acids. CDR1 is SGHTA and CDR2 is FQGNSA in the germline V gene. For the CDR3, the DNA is TGTGCCAGCAGCTTAGAGGGACGCTCCTATTTGACCTTC. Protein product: CASSLEGRSYLTF.

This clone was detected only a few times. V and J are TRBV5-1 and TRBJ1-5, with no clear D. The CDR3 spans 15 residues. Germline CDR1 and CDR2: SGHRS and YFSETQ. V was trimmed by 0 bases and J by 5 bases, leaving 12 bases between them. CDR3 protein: CASSLGFGPDQPQHF. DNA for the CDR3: TGCGCCAGCAGCTTGGGTTTCGGCCCGGATCAGCCCCAGCATTTT.

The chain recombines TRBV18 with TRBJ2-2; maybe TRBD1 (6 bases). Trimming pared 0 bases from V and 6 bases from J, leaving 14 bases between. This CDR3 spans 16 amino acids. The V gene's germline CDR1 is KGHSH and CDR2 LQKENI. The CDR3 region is CASSPPRQGYAGELFF. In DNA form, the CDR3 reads TGTGCCAGCTCACCACCCCGGCAGGGGTACGCCGGGGAGCTGTTTTTT.

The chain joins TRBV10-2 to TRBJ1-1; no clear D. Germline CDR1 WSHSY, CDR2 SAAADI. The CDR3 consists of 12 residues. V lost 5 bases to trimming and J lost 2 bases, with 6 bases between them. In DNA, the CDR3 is TGCGCCAGCAGTCTGAAAAACACTGAAGCTTTCTTT. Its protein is CASSLKNTEAFF.

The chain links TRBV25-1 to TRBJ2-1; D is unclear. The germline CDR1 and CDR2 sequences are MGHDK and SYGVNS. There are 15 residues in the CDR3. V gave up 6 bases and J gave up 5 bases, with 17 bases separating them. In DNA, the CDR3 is TGTGCCAGCAGCCAGTACGAGACGCCGAACAATGAGCAGTTCTTC. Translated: CASSQYETPNNEQFF.

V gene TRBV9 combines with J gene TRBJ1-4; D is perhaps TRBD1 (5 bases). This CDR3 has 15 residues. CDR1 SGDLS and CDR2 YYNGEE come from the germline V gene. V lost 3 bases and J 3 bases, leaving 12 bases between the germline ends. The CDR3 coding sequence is TGTGCCAGCAGCGAAGCCGCGGGGGCTAATGAAAAACTGTTTTTT. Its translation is CASSEAAGANEKLFF. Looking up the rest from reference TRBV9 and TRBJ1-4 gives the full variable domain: DSGVTQTPKHLITATGQRVTLRCSPRSGDLSVYWYQQSLDQGLQFLIQYYNGEERAKGNILERFSAQQFPDLHSELNLSSLELGDSALYFCASSEAAGANEKLFFGSGTQLSVL.

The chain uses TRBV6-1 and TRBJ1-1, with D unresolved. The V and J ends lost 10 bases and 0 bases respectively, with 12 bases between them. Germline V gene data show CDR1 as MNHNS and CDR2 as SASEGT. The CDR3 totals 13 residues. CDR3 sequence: CATRGLMNTEAFF. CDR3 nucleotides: TGTGCCACCCGAGGGCTGATGAACACTGAAGCTTTCTTT.